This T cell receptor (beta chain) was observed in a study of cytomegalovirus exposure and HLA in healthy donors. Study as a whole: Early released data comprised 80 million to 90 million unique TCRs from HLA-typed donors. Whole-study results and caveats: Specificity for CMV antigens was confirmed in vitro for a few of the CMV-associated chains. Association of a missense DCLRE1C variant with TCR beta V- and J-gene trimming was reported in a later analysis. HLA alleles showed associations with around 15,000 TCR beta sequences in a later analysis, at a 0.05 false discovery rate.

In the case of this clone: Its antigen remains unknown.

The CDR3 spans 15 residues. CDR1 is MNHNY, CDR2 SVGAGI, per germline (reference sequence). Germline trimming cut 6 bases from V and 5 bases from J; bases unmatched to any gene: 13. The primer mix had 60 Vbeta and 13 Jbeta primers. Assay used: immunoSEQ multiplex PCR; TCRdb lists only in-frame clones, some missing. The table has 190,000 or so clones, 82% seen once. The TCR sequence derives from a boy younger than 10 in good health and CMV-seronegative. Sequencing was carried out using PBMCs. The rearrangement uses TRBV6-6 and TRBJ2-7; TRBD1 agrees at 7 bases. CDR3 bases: TGTGCCAGCAGGGAATGGGACAGTTGGACAGACGAGCAGTACTTC. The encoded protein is CASREWDSWTDEQYF.